The rows below give T cell receptor beta chains drawn from one sample of a study of shared clonotypes between healthy human individuals. Some clones are missing from TCRdb's copy, which holds only in-frame ones; the method was immunoSEQ multiplex PCR. The table lists 2,500,000 or so clones, 90% to 95% of them singletons. Sequencing used naive CD4+ T cells sorted from blood. Source of these receptors: a man between 18 and 35 years old in good health. Each CDR3 is given with its conserved first and last residue. The order of the fields is clone size, J gene, V gene, D gene, CDR3 DNA, CDR3 protein. D genes are given only for firm matches. Expanded clones get a size class; other rows say once, few or many, or leave the size out.

clone size: NA
J gene: TRBJ2-3
V gene: TRBV4-3
D gene: NA
CDR3 DNA: TGCGCCAGCAGCCAAGTCGCCGGGTCCTCTCAGTATTTT
CDR3 protein: CASSQVAGSSQYF

clone size: NA
J gene: TRBJ1-1
V gene: TRBV27
D gene: NA
CDR3 DNA: TGTGCCAGCAAAATAGACGGATTGAACACTGAAGCTTTCTTT
CDR3 protein: CASKIDGLNTEAFF

clone size: NA
J gene: TRBJ1-6
V gene: TRBV7-2
D gene: TRBD1
CDR3 DNA: TGTGCCAGCCACACGCAGGGGGGTTCACCCCTCCACTTT
CDR3 protein: CASHTQGGSPLHF

clone size: NA
J gene: TRBJ2-3
V gene: TRBV30
D gene: NA
CDR3 DNA: TGTGCCTGGAGGCTGGTTTCAGATACGCAGTATTTT
CDR3 protein: CAWRLVSDTQYF

clone size: once
J gene: TRBJ2-4
V gene: TRBV2
D gene: NA
CDR3 DNA: TGTGCCAGCAGTGAATCGAACATCCTAGCCAAAAACATTCAGTACTTC
CDR3 protein: CASSESNILAKNIQYF

clone size: NA
J gene: TRBJ2-4
V gene: TRBV27
D gene: TRBD2
CDR3 DNA: TGTGCCAGCAGTAACATCCCTGGGGCGGGGGGTACCAAAAACATTCAGTACTTC
CDR3 protein: CASSNIPGAGGTKNIQYF

clone size: NA
J gene: TRBJ1-5
V gene: TRBV2
D gene: NA
CDR3 DNA: TGTGCCAGCAGCGACACAGGGCCTGAGGGTCAGCCCCAGCATTTT
CDR3 protein: CASSDTGPEGQPQHF

clone size: NA
J gene: TRBJ1-2
V gene: TRBV6-5
D gene: TRBD1
CDR3 DNA: TGTGCCAGCAGTGAACAGGGGGCCTATGGCTACACCTTC
CDR3 protein: CASSEQGAYGYTF

clone size: once
J gene: TRBJ2-3
V gene: TRBV7-2
D gene: NA
CDR3 DNA: TGTGCCAGCAGCTTAGAGAAGCTAGGAGGCACAGATACGCAGTATTTT
CDR3 protein: CASSLEKLGGTDTQYF

clone size: once
J gene: TRBJ1-3
V gene: TRBV30
D gene: NA
CDR3 DNA: TGTGCCTGGAGTCTCCAGGGTCTGATTTCGAACACCATATATTTT
CDR3 protein: CAWSLQGLISNTIYF

clone size: NA
J gene: TRBJ2-1
V gene: TRBV4-1
D gene: NA
CDR3 DNA: TGCGCCAGCAGCCAAGAAGGAACCGAATCGGGTGAGCAGTTCTTC
CDR3 protein: CASSQEGTESGEQFF